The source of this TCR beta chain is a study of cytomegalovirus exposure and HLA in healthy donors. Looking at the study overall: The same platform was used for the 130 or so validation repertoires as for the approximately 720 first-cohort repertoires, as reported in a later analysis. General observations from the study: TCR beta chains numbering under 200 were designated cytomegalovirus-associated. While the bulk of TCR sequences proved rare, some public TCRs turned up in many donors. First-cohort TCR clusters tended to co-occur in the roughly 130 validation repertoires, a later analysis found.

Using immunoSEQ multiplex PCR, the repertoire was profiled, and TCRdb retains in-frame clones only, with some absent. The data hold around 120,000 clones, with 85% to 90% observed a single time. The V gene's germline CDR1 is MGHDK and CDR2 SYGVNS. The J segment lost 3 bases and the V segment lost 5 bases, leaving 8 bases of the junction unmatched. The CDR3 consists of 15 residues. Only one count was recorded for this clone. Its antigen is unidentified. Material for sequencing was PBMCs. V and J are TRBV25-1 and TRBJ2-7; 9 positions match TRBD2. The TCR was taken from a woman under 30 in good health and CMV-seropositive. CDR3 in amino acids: CASSISLAGVYEQYF. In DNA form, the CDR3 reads TGTGCCAGCAGTATCTCACTAGCGGGCGTCTACGAGCAGTACTTC.